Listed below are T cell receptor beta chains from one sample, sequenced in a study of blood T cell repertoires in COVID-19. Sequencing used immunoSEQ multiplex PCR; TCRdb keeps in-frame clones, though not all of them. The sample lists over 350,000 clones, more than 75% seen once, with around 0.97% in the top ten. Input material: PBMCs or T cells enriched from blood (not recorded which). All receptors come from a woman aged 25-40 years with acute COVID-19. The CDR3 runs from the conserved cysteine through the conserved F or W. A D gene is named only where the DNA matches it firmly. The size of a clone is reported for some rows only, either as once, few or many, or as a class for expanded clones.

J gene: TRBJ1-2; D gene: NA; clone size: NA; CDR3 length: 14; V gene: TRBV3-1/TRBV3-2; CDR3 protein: CASSQTAARYGYTF; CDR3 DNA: TGTGCCAGCAGCCAGACTGCGGCTCGGTATGGCTACACCTTC
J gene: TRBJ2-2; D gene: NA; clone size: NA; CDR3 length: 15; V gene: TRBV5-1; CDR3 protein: CASSLNAVSTGELFF; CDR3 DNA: TGCGCCAGCAGCTTGAACGCGGTATCCACCGGGGAGCTGTTTTTT
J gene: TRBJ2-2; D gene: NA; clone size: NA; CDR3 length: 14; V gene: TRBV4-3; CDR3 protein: CASSQASNTGELFF; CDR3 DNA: TGCGCCAGCAGCCAAGCTAGCAACACCGGGGAGCTGTTTTTT
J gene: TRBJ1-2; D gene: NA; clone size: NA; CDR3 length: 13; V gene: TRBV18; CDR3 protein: CASSRGQPYGYTF; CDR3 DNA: TGTGCCAGCTCACGGGGGCAGCCCTATGGCTACACCTTC
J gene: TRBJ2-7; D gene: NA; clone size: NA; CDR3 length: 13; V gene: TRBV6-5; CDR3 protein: CASGGGRGYEQYF; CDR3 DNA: TGTGCCAGCGGCGGGGGCAGGGGCTACGAGCAGTACTTC
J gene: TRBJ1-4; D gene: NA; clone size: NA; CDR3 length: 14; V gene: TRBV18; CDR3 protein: CASSPPEAGEKLFF; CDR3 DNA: TGTGCCAGCTCACCACCGGAGGCCGGCGAAAAACTGTTTTTT
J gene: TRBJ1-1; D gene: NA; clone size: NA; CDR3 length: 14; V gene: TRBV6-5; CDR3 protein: CASLRQGMNTEAFF; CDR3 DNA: TGTGCCAGCCTTCGGCAGGGAATGAACACTGAAGCTTTCTTT
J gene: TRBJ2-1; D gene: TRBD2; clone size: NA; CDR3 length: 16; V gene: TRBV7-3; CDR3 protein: CASSPDRLAANNEQFF; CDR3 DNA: TGTGCCAGCAGCCCCGATCGACTAGCGGCGAACAATGAGCAGTTCTTC
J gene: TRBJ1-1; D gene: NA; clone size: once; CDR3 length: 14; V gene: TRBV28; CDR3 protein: CASRLGGSYTEAFF; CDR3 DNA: TGTGCCAGTAGACTGGGGGGGTCCTACACTGAAGCTTTCTTT
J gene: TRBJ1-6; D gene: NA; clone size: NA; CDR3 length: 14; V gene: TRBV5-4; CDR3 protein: CASSGTTKEAPLHF; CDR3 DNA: TGTGCCAGCAGCGGTACAACCAAAGAGGCACCCCTCCACTTT
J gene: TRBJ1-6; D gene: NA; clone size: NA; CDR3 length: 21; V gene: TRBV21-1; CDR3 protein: CASSKESGRQSGLYGNSPLHF; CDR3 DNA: TGTGCCAGCAGCAAAGAATCGGGCCGACAGTCGGGTCTATACGGTAATTCACCCCTCCACTTT
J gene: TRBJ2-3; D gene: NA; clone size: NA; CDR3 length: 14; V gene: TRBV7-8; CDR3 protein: CASSLRTLTDTQYF; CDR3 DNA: TGTGCCAGCAGCTTAAGGACTCTCACAGATACGCAGTATTTT
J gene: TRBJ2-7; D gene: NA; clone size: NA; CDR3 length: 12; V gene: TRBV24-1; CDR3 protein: CATSDTSREQYF; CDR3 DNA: TGTGCCACCAGTGATACCTCGAGGGAGCAGTACTTC
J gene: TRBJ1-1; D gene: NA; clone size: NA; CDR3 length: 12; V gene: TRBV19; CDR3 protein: CATQTGGTEAFF; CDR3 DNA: TGTGCCACCCAAACGGGGGGGACTGAAGCTTTCTTT
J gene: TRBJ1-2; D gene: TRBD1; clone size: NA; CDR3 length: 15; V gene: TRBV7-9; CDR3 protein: CASSLADRDAYGYTF; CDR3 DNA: TGTGCCAGCAGCTTAGCGGACAGGGATGCCTATGGCTACACCTTC
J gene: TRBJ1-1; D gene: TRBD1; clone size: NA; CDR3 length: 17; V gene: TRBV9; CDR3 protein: CASSAPGQGPTYTEAFF; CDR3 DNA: TGTGCCAGCAGCGCTCCGGGACAGGGGCCGACCTACACTGAAGCTTTCTTT
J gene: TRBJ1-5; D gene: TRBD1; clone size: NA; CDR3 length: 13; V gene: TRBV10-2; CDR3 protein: CASRTGNNQPQHF; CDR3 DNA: TGCGCCAGCAGGACAGGGAATAATCAGCCCCAGCATTTT
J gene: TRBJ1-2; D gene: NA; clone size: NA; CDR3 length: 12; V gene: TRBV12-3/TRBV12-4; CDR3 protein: CASSLLSRGYTF; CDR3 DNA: TGTGCCAGCAGTTTACTGTCGCGGGGCTACACCTTC
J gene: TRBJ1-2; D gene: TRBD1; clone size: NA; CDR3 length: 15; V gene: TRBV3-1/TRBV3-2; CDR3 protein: CASSPNPTGGYGYTF; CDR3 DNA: TGTGCCAGCAGCCCGAACCCGACAGGGGGCTATGGCTACACCTTC
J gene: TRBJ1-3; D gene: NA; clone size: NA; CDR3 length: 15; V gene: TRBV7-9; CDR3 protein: CASSLDRPSGNTIYF; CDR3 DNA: TGTGCCAGCAGCTTAGACAGACCATCTGGAAACACCATATATTTT
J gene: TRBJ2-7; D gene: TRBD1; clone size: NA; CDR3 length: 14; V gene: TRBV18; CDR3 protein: CASSPETGLLEQYF; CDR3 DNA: TGTGCCAGCTCACCAGAGACAGGGCTCCTCGAGCAGTACTTC
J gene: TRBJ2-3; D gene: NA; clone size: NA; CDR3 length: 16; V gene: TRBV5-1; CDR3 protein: CASSLSATRRTDTQYF; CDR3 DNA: TGCGCCAGCAGCTTATCAGCGACTAGGAGGACAGATACGCAGTATTTT
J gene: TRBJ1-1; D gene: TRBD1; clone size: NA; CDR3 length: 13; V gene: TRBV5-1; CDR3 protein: CASSLGTGTEAFF; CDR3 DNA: TGCGCCAGCAGCTTGGGGACAGGGACTGAAGCTTTCTTT
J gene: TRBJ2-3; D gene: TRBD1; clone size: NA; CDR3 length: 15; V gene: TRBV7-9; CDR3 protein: CASSLGGGRTDTQYF; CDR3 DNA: TGTGCCAGCAGCTTAGGAGGGGGCCGTACAGATACGCAGTATTTT
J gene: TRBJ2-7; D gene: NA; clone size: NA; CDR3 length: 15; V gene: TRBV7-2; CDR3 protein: CASSPRRGGSYEQYF; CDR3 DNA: TGTGCCAGCAGCCCTCGGCGGGGAGGATCCTACGAGCAGTACTTC
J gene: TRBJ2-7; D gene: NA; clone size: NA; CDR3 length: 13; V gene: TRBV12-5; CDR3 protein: CASGYSGSYEQYF; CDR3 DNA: TGTGCTAGTGGTTATTCAGGGTCCTACGAGCAGTACTTC
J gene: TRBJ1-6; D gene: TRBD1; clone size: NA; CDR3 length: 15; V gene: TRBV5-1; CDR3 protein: CASRTGTGGSSPLHF; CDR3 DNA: TGCGCCAGCAGAACCGGGACAGGGGGCAGTTCACCCCTCCACTTT
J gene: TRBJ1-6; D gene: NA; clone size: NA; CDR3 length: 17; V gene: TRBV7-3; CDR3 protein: CASSPGVGPQVRYPLHF; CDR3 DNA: TGTGCCAGCAGCCCAGGGGTTGGACCGCAGGTGAGGTACCCCCTCCACTTT
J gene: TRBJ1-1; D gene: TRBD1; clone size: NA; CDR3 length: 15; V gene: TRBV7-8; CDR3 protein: CASSFYDRGNTEAFF; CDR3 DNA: TGTGCCAGCAGCTTTTATGACAGGGGGAACACTGAAGCTTTCTTT
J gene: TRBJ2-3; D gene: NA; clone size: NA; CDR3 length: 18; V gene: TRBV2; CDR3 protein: CASSEALGGRASTDTQYF; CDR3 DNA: TGTGCCAGCAGTGAAGCGCTTGGAGGGCGAGCTAGCACAGATACGCAGTATTTT
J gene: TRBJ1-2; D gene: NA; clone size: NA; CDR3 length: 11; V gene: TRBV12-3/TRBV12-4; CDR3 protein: CASSLEGGYTF; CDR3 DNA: TGTGCCAGCAGTTTGGAGGGTGGCTACACCTTC
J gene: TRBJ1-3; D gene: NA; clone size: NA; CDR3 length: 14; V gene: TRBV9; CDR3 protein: CASSERGLGNTIYF; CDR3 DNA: TGTGCCAGCAGCGAGCGGGGCTTGGGAAACACCATATATTTT
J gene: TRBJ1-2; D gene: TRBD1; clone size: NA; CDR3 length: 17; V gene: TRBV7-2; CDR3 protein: CASSLFGTGPGGYGYTF; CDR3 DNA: TGTGCCAGCAGCTTATTTGGGACAGGGCCGGGTGGCTATGGCTACACCTTC
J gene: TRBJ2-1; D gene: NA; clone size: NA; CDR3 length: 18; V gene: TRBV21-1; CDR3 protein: CASSKRPAIQRSYNEQFF; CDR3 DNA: TGTGCCAGCAGCAAAAGGCCCGCCATCCAGCGCTCCTACAATGAGCAGTTCTTC
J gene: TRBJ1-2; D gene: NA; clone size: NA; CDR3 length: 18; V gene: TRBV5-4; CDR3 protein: CASSLAGQGPSLNYGYTF; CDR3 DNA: TGTGCCAGCAGCTTGGCCGGGCAGGGGCCCTCCCTTAACTATGGCTACACCTTC
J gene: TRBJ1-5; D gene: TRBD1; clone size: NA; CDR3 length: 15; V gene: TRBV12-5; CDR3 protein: CASGRTGGSNQPQHF; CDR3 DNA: TGTGCTAGTGGTAGGACAGGGGGAAGCAATCAGCCCCAGCATTTT
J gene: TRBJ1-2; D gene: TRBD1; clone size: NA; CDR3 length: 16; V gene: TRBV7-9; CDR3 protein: CASSLSGTGDNYGYTF; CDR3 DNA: TGTGCCAGCAGCTTATCAGGGACAGGGGACAACTATGGCTACACCTTC
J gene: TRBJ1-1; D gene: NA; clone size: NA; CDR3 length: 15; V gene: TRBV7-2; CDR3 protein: CASNIKGGVNTEAFF; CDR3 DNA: TGTGCCAGCAATATTAAAGGGGGGGTGAACACTGAAGCTTTCTTT
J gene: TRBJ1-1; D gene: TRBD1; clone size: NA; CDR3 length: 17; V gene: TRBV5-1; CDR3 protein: CASSLRPGTGMNTEAFF; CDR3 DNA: TGCGCCAGCAGCTTGCGTCCCGGGACAGGGATGAACACTGAAGCTTTCTTT
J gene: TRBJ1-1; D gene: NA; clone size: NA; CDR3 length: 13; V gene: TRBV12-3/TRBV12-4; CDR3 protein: CASSSQGNTEAFF; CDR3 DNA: TGTGCCAGCAGTAGTCAGGGGAACACTGAAGCTTTCTTT
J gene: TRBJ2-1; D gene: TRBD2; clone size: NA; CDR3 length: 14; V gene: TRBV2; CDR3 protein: CASSLAGAHNEQFF; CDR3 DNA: TGTGCCAGCAGCCTAGCGGGGGCCCACAATGAGCAGTTCTTC
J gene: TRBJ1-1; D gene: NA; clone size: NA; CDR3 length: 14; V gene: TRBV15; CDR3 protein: CATGLDTVNTEAFF; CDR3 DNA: TGTGCCACCGGTCTGGACACTGTGAACACTGAAGCTTTCTTT
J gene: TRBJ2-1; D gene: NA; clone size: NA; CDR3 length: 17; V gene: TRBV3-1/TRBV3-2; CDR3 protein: CASSQPGPGTDYNEQFF; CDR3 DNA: TGTGCCAGCAGCCAACCTGGGCCGGGAACGGATTACAATGAGCAGTTCTTC
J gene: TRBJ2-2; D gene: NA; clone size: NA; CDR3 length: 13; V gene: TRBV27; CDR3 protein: CASSPRGTGELFF; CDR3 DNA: TGTGCCAGCAGTCCGAGGGGGACCGGGGAGCTGTTTTTT